The entry that follows covers one T cell receptor (beta chain) sequence. The CDR3 runs 13 residues. The germline V gene encodes CDR1 MNHEY and CDR2 SMNVEV (reference sequence). J gave up 3 bases and V 11 bases, and 8 bases lay outside the gene matches. The sample originates from a study of blood T cell repertoires in COVID-19. Study as a whole: Researchers got acute and convalescent COVID-19 samples from the United States, Italy and Spain. Sample material is recorded as cDNA or gDNA derived from T cells, B-cell-depleted T cells, or PBMCs.

Per the original methods: Estimation of nucleated cell counts relied on the amplification of reference gene primers. Measured with immunoSEQ multiplex PCR; TCRdb has only the in-frame clones, and not every one. V and J calls and clone size are as listed in that table; D and trimming were resolved from the DNA. The profile covers 80,000 to 95,000 clones, with 81% appearing a single time and about 23% taken by the ten largest. The rearrangement links TRBV27 to TRBJ2-7; 9 nucleotides line up with TRBD1. Sequenced sample: peripheral blood. The sequence came from a man of 80 years or more with active or convalescent COVID-19. CDR3 coding DNA: TGTGCCCCCCCAGACAGGGGGTTCTACGAGCAGTACTTC. Translated: CAPPDRGFYEQYF.